This passage covers 27 T cell receptor beta chains from one sample sequenced in a study of Graves' ophthalmopathy and Graves' hyperthyroidism. Transcripts of RNA were the source for amplifying TCR beta CDR3 regions. RT-PCR was first run with HTBI primers, then multiplex PCR in a second round. TCRdb redid the calling of the multiplex PCR reads with MiXCR, one entry per CDR3 protein. Of about 600,000 distinct CDR3 sequences detected, 35% to 45% appear once; the ten largest clones hold about 4.2%. The material sequenced was peripheral blood or thyroid tissue (not recorded which). These receptors came from an adult man with Graves' hyperthyroidism.

The chain links TRBV9 to TRBJ2-7; tentatively, D is TRBD1 (5 bases). CDR1 is SGDLS, CDR2 YYNGEE, per germline. V was trimmed by 0 bases and J by 5 bases, leaving 12 bases between them. CDR3 length equals 14 residues. CDR3 amino acids: CASSVGGRNDEQYF. The CDR3 DNA reads as TGTGCCAGCAGCGTAGGGGGCAGGAACGACGAGCAGTACTTC.

This clonotype appeared a few times. This sequence joins TRBV6-6 and TRBJ2-7; 8 bases are a match to TRBD1. The germline V gene encodes CDR1 MNHNY and CDR2 SVGAGI (reference sequence). The CDR3 sequence is 17 residues long. V was pared by 0 bases and J by 1 base, with 8 bases of the junction left unmatched. CDR3 DNA: TGTGCCAGCAGTTACTCGACTCTGACAGGGGTTTCCTACGAGCAGTACTTC. The encoded protein is CASSYSTLTGVSYEQYF.

This clonotype was observed many times. This chain links TRBV12-3 or TRBV12-4 with TRBJ2-7; 7 bases line up with TRBD1. Trimming took 7 bases from V and 1 from J; bases not matched to a gene: 4. This CDR3 has 13 residues. DNA of the CDR3: TGTGCCAGCATTGGCAGGGGGTCCTACGAGCAGTACTTC. Protein product: CASIGRGSYEQYF.

The DNA of the CDR3 is TGCAGTGCTAGGGCTACAAACACAGATACGCAGTATTTT. The encoded protein is CSARATNTDTQYF. The chain uses TRBV20-1 and TRBJ2-3; D is undetermined. V shed 3 bases and J shed 2 bases, with 9 bases lying between them. Germline CDR1 DFQATT, CDR2 SNEGSKA (reference sequence). The CDR3 is 13 residues long.

CDR3 coding DNA: TGTGCCAGCTCTCACGCAGGGGGCCAAGAGACCCAGTACTTC. Translated, it gives CASSHAGGQETQYF. The chain couples TRBV2 to TRBJ2-5, with 7 bases lining up with TRBD1. The ends lost 8 bases at V and 1 base at J; junction bases unmatched: 7. The CDR3 contains 14 residues. Per the germline V gene, CDR1 is SNHLY and CDR2 is FYNNEI.

The chain links TRBV15 to TRBJ2-7; 11 nucleotides match TRBD2. TRBJ2-1 matches the DNA end more closely, so the J call is doubtful. This CDR3 spans 17 amino acids. In germline, CDR1 is LNHNV, CDR2 YYDKDF (reference sequence). The CDR3 DNA reads as TGTGCCACCAGCAGAGATCTTGTAGCGGGGGGGCTCAATGAGCAGTTCTTC. Translation: CATSRDLVAGGLNEQFF.

This clonotype was counted many times. This chain uses TRBV4-1 with TRBJ1-1; D gene unclear. The V gene lost 0 bases and the J gene lost 5 bases, with 10 bases spanning the gap. The germline CDR1 and CDR2 sequences are MGHRA and YSYEKL. The CDR3 spans 14 residues. CDR3 DNA sequence: TGCGCCAGCAGCCAAGAGAGGGAGGTGACTGAAGCTTTCTTT. It translates to CASSQEREVTEAFF.

This clonotype was observed at least ten times. This chain links TRBV7-2 with TRBJ2-7; perhaps D is TRBD1 or TRBD2 (5 bases each). The CDR3 totals 16 residues. Germline-derived CDR1 and CDR2 are SGHTA and FQGNSA. With 1 base removed from V and 3 bases from J, the gap between germline ends came to 16 bases. As DNA, the CDR3 is TGTGCCAGCAGCTTAGATAGTAGGGGACCTCGCTACGAGCAGTACTTC. It translates to CASSLDSRGPRYEQYF.

The chain is built from TRBV20-1 and TRBJ2-7; TRBD1 might be the D (6 bases). The CDR3 contains 12 residues. Germline V CDR1 and CDR2: DFQATT, SNEGSKA (reference sequence). Trimming pared 6 bases from V and 5 bases from J, leaving 14 bases between. CDR3 amino acids: CSAPGQEDEQYF. The CDR3 DNA reads as TGCAGTGCACCGGGACAAGAGGACGAGCAGTACTTC.

The rearrangement links TRBV20-1 to TRBJ1-5, with D possibly matching TRBD1 (5 bases). Deletions cut 6 bases from V and 11 bases from J, with 29 bases between. Germline CDR1 DFQATT, CDR2 SNEGSKA (reference sequence). There are 16 residues in the CDR3. This CDR3 reads CSAVRGGGRESKTQHF. In nucleotides, the CDR3 is TGCAGTGCCGTAAGGGGAGGTGGGCGGGAGTCCAAGACCCAGCATTTT.

This clonotype was detected ten times or more. The J gene is TRBJ2-7, the V gene TRBV5-1; 7 bases are a match to TRBD2. The V gene end was trimmed by 2 bases and the J gene end by 2 bases; junction bases not matched to a gene: 13. CDR3 size: 17 residues. Germline CDR1 reads SGHRS; CDR2 reads YFSETQ. In DNA form, the CDR3 reads TGCGCCAGCAGCTTAAGTGTCTGGTCTAGCGGAACCTACGAGCAGTACTTC. This codes for CASSLSVWSSGTYEQYF.

V and J are TRBV2 and TRBJ2-5, with D possibly matching TRBD1 (6 bases). V was trimmed by 5 bases and J by 5 bases, leaving 12 bases between them. This CDR3 has 13 amino acids. Germline values: CDR1 SNHLY, CDR2 FYNNEI. The chain's CDR3 is CASSYRVRETQYF. DNA for the CDR3: TGTGCCAGCAGTTACAGGGTCCGGGAGACCCAGTACTTC.

This clonotype was counted a few times. The chain employs TRBV11-3 and TRBJ1-1; weak D call: TRBD1 (5 bases). The V gene's germline CDR1 is SGHNT and CDR2 YENEEA. The CDR3 covers 12 residues. V was shortened by 1 base and J by 10 bases, with 10 bases between the two germline ends. The CDR3 spells CASSLVGGVAFF. The CDR3 DNA is TGTGCCAGCAGCTTAGTGGGAGGGGTAGCTTTCTTT. The full variable domain, in which reference TRBV11-3 and TRBJ1-1 provide the parts outside the CDR3, is EAGVVQSPRYKIIEKKQPVAFWCNPISGHNTLYWYLQNLGQGPELLIRYENEEAVDDSQLPKDRFSAERLKGVDSTLKIQPAELGDSAVYLCASSLVGGVAFFGQGTRLTVV.

The chain recombines TRBV6-4 with TRBJ1-1; D unclear. The CDR3 extends over 16 amino acids. Germline assignment: CDR1 MRHNA and CDR2 SNTAGT. The V and J ends lost 5 bases and 4 bases respectively, with 20 bases between them. In nucleotides, the CDR3 is TGTGCCAGCAGTTTGGGTGGAGGACTCATGAGCACTGAAGCTTTCTTT. Its translation: CASSLGGGLMSTEAFF.

Many counts were recorded for this clonotype. This chain uses TRBV14 with TRBJ1-1; D ambiguous. The ends were cut back, 0 bases at V and 2 bases at J, with 10 bases in the middle. There are 15 residues in the CDR3. Germline CDR1 is SGHDN and CDR2 is FVKESK. The CDR3 nucleotides read TGTGCCAGCAGCCAAGATGAGAACGCCAACACTGAAGCTTTCTTT. Translating gives CASSQDENANTEAFF.

Ten or more counts support this clonotype. The chain couples TRBV4-1 to TRBJ2-7; 9 positions match TRBD1. CDR3 length: 15 amino acids. CDR1 and CDR2 from the germline V gene are MGHRA and YSYEKL. Trimming at V came to 4 bases and at J to 4 bases, leaving 8 bases not matched to a gene. DNA for the CDR3: TGCGCCAGCAGCCTACAACAGGGGGCAGTGTACGAGCAGTACTTC. This encodes CASSLQQGAVYEQYF.

The chain recombines TRBV10-3 with TRBJ1-1, with D unclear. Germline CDR1 reads ENHRY; CDR2 reads SYGVKD. The V end lost 10 bases, the J end lost 2 bases, and 17 bases lay between the germline ends. The CDR3 extends over 14 amino acids. The CDR3 DNA reads as TGTGCCACGCAGTGTCGCGGGGAAAACACTGAAGCTTTCTTT. It yields the protein CATQCRGENTEAFF.

This clonotype was seen ten or more times. V usage is TRBV29-1 and J usage is TRBJ1-1, with TRBD1 identical over 8 bases. In germline, CDR1 is SQVTM, CDR2 ANQGSEA. The length of the CDR3 is 12 residues. The V segment lost 7 bases and the J segment 4 bases; nucleotides outside the gene matches: 5. CDR3 nucleotide sequence: TGCAGCGCGGACAGGGAGGCCACTGAAGCTTTCTTT. Encoded protein: CSADREATEAFF.

Ten or more counts support this clonotype. V and J are TRBV2 and TRBJ1-5, with D perhaps TRBD1 (5 bases). The CDR3 is 13 amino acids. V was cut by 7 bases and J by 3 bases, with 10 bases left in between. Germline-derived CDR1 and CDR2 are SNHLY and FYNNEI. CDR3 DNA: TGTGCCAGCACAGGGTGGGACAATCAGCCCCAGCATTTT. Translating it yields CASTGWDNQPQHF.

This clonotype showed up many times. This chain connects TRBV6-1 to TRBJ1-2; D gene ambiguous. Trimming took 2 bases from V and 2 from J, leaving 9 bases between them. Germline V lookup: CDR1 MNHNS, CDR2 SASEGT. The CDR3 totals 14 residues. CDR3 coding DNA: TGTGCCAGCAGTGAACTGGGTCCCAACTATGGCTACACCTTC. This codes for CASSELGPNYGYTF.

This clonotype was observed a few times. The rearrangement uses TRBV4-1 and TRBJ2-5, with a tentative D call TRBD2 (5 bases). Germline loops: CDR1 MGHRA, CDR2 YSYEKL. This CDR3 has 14 residues. The V gene lost 3 bases and the J gene lost 0 bases, with 8 bases spanning the gap. CDR3 coding DNA: TGCGCCAGCAGCCAGCTAGCAGACCAAGAGACCCAGTACTTC. It specifies CASSQLADQETQYF.

Concerning this clonotype: The germline gene is not matched at one end of the junction; a read error may be the cause. This chain links TRBV2 with TRBJ1-1, with D perhaps matching TRBD1 (5 bases). This CDR3 spans 13 amino acids. Per germline, CDR1 SNHLY and CDR2 FYNNEI. This CDR3 is CASSSRQNTKAFF. The CDR3, as DNA: TGTGCCAGTAGTTCCCGACAGAACACTAAAGCTTTCTTT.

This clonotype was found many times. V gene TRBV2 combines with J gene TRBJ1-1; D uncertain. The CDR3 is 14 residues long. Trimming cost V 1 base and J 1 base, with 7 bases left between them. Germline CDR1 is SNHLY and CDR2 is FYNNEI. CDR3 sequence (DNA): TGTGCCAGCAGTGAAGGACGGTCGAACACTGAAGCTTTCTTT. Encoded protein: CASSEGRSNTEAFF.

The rearrangement links TRBV20-1 to TRBJ1-5; no clear D gene. CDR1 and CDR2 (germline): DFQATT, SNEGSKA (reference sequence). The CDR3 runs to 12 residues. V was cut by 8 bases and J by 0 bases, with 8 bases left in between. This CDR3 is CSPSDSNQPQHF. The CDR3 DNA reads TGCAGTCCCTCAGATAGCAATCAGCCCCAGCATTTT.

In this sample, this clonotype turned up many times. The chain has TRBV29-1 and TRBJ2-2; no definite D call. Germline CDR1 reads SQVTM; CDR2 reads ANQGSEA. Trimming removed 4 bases from V and 6 bases from J, with 6 bases in between. The CDR3 consists of 11 residues. The CDR3, as DNA: TGCAGCGTTGTAGGTTCCGGGGAGCTGTTTTTT. This encodes CSVVGSGELFF.

This clonotype has a single count. CDR3: CASAGLAQNTGELFF. Written as DNA, the CDR3 is TGTGCCAGCGCGGGACTAGCGCAGAACACCGGGGAGCTGTTTTTT. The chain employs TRBV2 and TRBJ2-2; 10 nucleotides match TRBD2. V shed 8 bases, J shed 1 base, and the junction held 4 bases outside the gene matches. The CDR3 contains 15 residues. Germline CDR1 and CDR2: SNHLY and FYNNEI.

This clonotype was seen ten or more times. The gene calls are TRBV5-1 and TRBJ1-1; 8 bases map to TRBD1. CDR1 and CDR2 (germline): SGHRS, YFSETQ. This CDR3 has 14 residues. The V gene end was trimmed by 4 bases and the J gene end by 4 bases; junction bases not matched to a gene: 6. The DNA for the CDR3 is TGCGCCAGCAGCCCAGGGGGCGCGGGCACTGAAGCTTTCTTT. Translated, it gives CASSPGGAGTEAFF.